This TCR beta chain was identified in a study of relationships among human T cell subsets. Th2 cells were selected with anti-CD294 beads after removing CD4+CD56+ natural killer T cells. Study-level results: Bead-based sorting did not rule out CD4+CD8+ double-positive cells. Over 50% of CD8+ cytotoxic sequences were in clones over 100 reads; regulatory and Th2 had few.

The T cell receptor alpha and beta CDR3 regions were amplified from mRNA by semiquantitative ARM-PCR. ARM-PCR used tagged nested gene-specific primers, then communal superprimers for exponential amplification. TCRdb fed the multiplex PCR reads into MiXCR, producing one record per CDR3 protein. The top ten hold around 2.6% of the sample, which has about 4,300 distinct CDR3 sequences, roughly 51% seen once. Trimming removed 7 bases from V and 2 bases from J, with 14 bases in between. Germline CDR1 GTSNPN, CDR2 SVGIG (reference sequence). The CDR3 has 13 residues. This clonotype was picked up a small number of times. Its antigen is unidentified.

J is TRBJ1-2 and V is TRBV30; no firm D call. The receptor was derived from a man aged 35 to 55 in good health. Input material: CD4+ Th2 cells sorted from blood. The CDR3 nucleotides read TGTGCCTCACGCCCTGGTCCCAACTATGGCTACACCTTC. It yields the protein CASRPGPNYGYTF.